This T cell receptor beta chain came from a study of T-cell memory formation after mild COVID-19. TCRdb reprocessed the 5' RACE reads with MiXCR, giving one entry per CDR3 protein. Of about half a million distinct CDR3 sequences in the sample, 18% were seen once. This CDR3 is 14 amino acids long. V was pared by 3 bases and J by 0 bases, with 5 bases between. The specimen sequenced was PBMCs or a T cell subset sorted from them (not recorded which). This TCR came from an adult woman who had mild COVID-19 (a few samples of this study predate the infection). Cell type and time point are not known. The chain recombines TRBV12-3 or TRBV12-4 with TRBJ1-4; no clear D gene. The CDR3 DNA is TGTGCCAGCAGTTTCTCCGCAACTAATGAAAAACTGTTTTTT. Its protein is CASSFSATNEKLFF.